This T cell receptor beta chain appears in the sequencing data of a study of human T cells and chemical hapten exposure. Study context: Upper back patch tests used 0.01% DPC, scored after 6 days.

Time point indicated: patch test 2, 6 weeks after DPC sensitization. Treatment in this sample: therapeutic diphenylcyclopropenone sensitization with weekly scalp DPC. Trimming took 2 bases from V and 5 from J; bases not matched to a gene: 3. CDR1 SGHDN and CDR2 FVKESK come from the germline V gene. There are 14 residues in the CDR3. This clonotype was seen at least ten times. Attachment of unique molecular identifiers to individual cDNA molecules was performed in the library. As handled by the study authors: A per-sample median of around 91,000 TCRs was observed, with counts ranging from 23,224 to 690,600. TCRdb used MiXCR to reprocess the RACE reads, holding one entry per CDR3 protein. V and J calls and clone size were set by TCRdb, not the authors. The table includes more than 90,000 distinct CDR3 sequences, around 10% detected once.

The sample here was whole blood, taken in connection with sensitization to the hapten diphenylcyclopropenone (DPC). The chain is built from TRBV14 and TRBJ2-1; the match to TRBD1 covers 7 bases. The source of this sequence is a woman in her thirties or forties with alopecia areata. Some clones in this sample may be carry-over from other donors' samples. The CDR3 bases are TGTGCCAGCAGCCAAAGACAGGGAAACAATGAGCAGTTCTTC. Protein product: CASSQRQGNNEQFF.